These 19 T cell receptor beta chains were all obtained from the same sample, sequenced in a study of early T cells in non-severe SARS-CoV-2 infection. TCRdb fed the 5' RACE reads into MiXCR, producing one record per CDR3 protein. The data show tens of thousands of distinct CDR3 sequences, about an eighth seen once. Sequenced sample: whole blood. The receptors here all came from an adult who was a healthcare worker with PCR-confirmed SARS-CoV-2 infection or an uninfected control (not recorded which).

Note on this clonotype: Likely a read error: the CDR3 ends without its conserved phenylalanine or tryptophan. This rearrangement joins TRBV5-1 to TRBJ1-1; TRBD1 aligns across 8 bases. V lost 3 bases, J lost 1 base, and 5 bases stayed unmatched. Germline-derived CDR1 and CDR2 are SGHRS and YFSETQ. The CDR3 is made up of 15 amino acids. The DNA for the CDR3 is TGCGCCAGCAGCTGGGGGGACAGGCCGAACACTGAAGCTTTCTTA. Translated: CASSWGDRPNTEAFL.

J is TRBJ1-3 and V is TRBV15; tentative D call: TRBD1 (6 bases). The germline V gene has CDR1 LNHNV and CDR2 YYDKDF (reference sequence). The CDR3 length is 15 residues. Trimming left V 1 base short and J 11 bases short, with 18 bases between. The CDR3 coding sequence is TGTGCCACCAGCAGAGGGGTAGGCAACAGGGAGGCCATATATTTT. This translates into CATSRGVGNREAIYF.

This chain joins TRBV9 and TRBJ2-1; 7 bases map to TRBD1. CDR3 size: 16 residues. After removal of 4 bases from V and 0 bases from J, the junction contained 7 bases not matched to a gene. From germline, CDR1 is SGDLS and CDR2 YYNGEE. The CDR3 loop reads CASSSRGPSSYNEQFF. The CDR3, as DNA: TGTGCCAGCAGCTCTAGGGGGCCAAGCTCCTACAATGAGCAGTTCTTC.

This clonotype was counted ten times or more. The chain combines TRBV12-5 with TRBJ2-7; no clear D gene. Trimming left V 2 bases short and J 6 bases short, with 8 bases between. Germline-derived CDR1 and CDR2 are LGHNT and FRNRAP. This CDR3 spans 12 amino acids. CDR3 protein: CASGLRTSEQYF. The CDR3 DNA reads TGTGCTAGTGGTTTGAGGACGTCCGAGCAGTACTTC.

This clonotype was recorded many times. The chain combines TRBV29-1 with TRBJ1-6, with D possibly matching TRBD1 (5 bases). V was shortened by 5 bases and J by 8 bases, with 13 bases between the two germline ends. The CDR3 runs 13 residues. Germline V gives CDR1 SQVTM, CDR2 ANQGSEA. CDR3 nucleotide sequence: TGCAGCGTTTCCGCAGGGACGGATTCACCCCTCCACTTT. The encoded protein is CSVSAGTDSPLHF.

Only a few counts were recorded for this clonotype. The V gene is TRBV12-3 or TRBV12-4, the J gene TRBJ1-4, with D maybe TRBD1 (5 bases). This CDR3 spans 14 amino acids. V lost 7 bases and J 8 bases, leaving 17 bases between the germline ends. In DNA, the CDR3 is TGTGCCAGCACCCAAGGGGCGGGAATGGAAAAACTGTTTTTT. As protein: CASTQGAGMEKLFF.

This clonotype was recorded a few times. The chain employs TRBV28 and TRBJ1-1, with a possible D match to TRBD1 (6 bases). Germline V gives CDR1 MDHEN, CDR2 SYDVKM. Trimming took off 4 bases at V and 3 bases at J, with 12 bases between the two ends. The CDR3 is 14 amino acids. CDR3 in DNA: TGTGCCAGCAGTTCAAGCAGGGGCGACACTGAAGCTTTCTTT. This sequence encodes CASSSSRGDTEAFF.

This clonotype was detected many times. V usage is TRBV7-2 and J usage is TRBJ1-4; D gene ambiguous. Trimming removed 8 bases from V and 8 bases from J, with 18 bases in between. Per the germline V gene, CDR1 is SGHTA and CDR2 is FQGNSA. The CDR3 sequence is 14 residues long. DNA of the CDR3: TGTGCCAGCGGTTTGGGAACCGGACCAGAAAAACTGTTTTTT. This encodes CASGLGTGPEKLFF.

This clonotype was seen a few times. This chain links TRBV20-1 with TRBJ2-6; 9 bases align to TRBD1. There are 17 residues in the CDR3. V lost 6 bases to trimming and J lost 4 bases; unmatched junction nucleotides: 13. Germline V gene sequence: CDR1 DFQATT, CDR2 SNEGSKA (reference sequence). The CDR3 reads CSAHPRTGALGANVLTF. The CDR3 DNA reads as TGCAGTGCCCATCCTCGGACAGGGGCTTTAGGGGCCAACGTCCTGACTTTC.

This clonotype was counted at least ten times. The chain recombines TRBV29-1 with TRBJ2-7; a weak D match, TRBD2 (5 bases). Germline V CDR1 and CDR2: SQVTM, ANQGSEA. CDR3 size: 15 residues. The V gene lost 5 bases and the J gene lost 0 bases, with 17 bases spanning the gap. The CDR3: CSVSRSQRSSYEQYF. Here the CDR3 DNA reads TGCAGCGTTTCACGGAGCCAGCGGAGCTCCTACGAGCAGTACTTC.

In its sample, this clonotype was seen a few times. V and J are TRBV18 and TRBJ2-7, with D perhaps matching TRBD1 (5 bases). Trimming took off 3 bases at V and 0 bases at J, with 12 bases between the two ends. The germline gives CDR1 KGHSH, CDR2 LQKENI. The CDR3 contains 15 residues. The CDR3 region is CASSPAAGNSYEQYF. As DNA, the CDR3 is TGTGCCAGCTCACCCGCGGCAGGGAACTCCTACGAGCAGTACTTC.

At least ten counts were recorded for this clonotype. Here the CDR3 DNA reads TGTGCCAGCAGCCAAGAATGGGGCGAATCCGGACTAGCGGGAGTAGAGGGGGAGACCCAGTACTTC. This sequence encodes CASSQEWGESGLAGVEGETQYF. V and J are TRBV3-1 and TRBJ2-5; 13 positions match TRBD2. The junction had 21 bases not matched to a gene; V was cut back by 0 bases and J by 5 bases. Per the germline V gene, CDR1 is LGHDT and CDR2 is YNNKEL (reference sequence). This CDR3 comprises 22 residues.

The chain links TRBV4-1 to TRBJ2-7; D possibly corresponds to TRBD1 (5 bases). This CDR3 has 12 amino acids. V shed 3 bases and J shed 3 bases, with 6 bases lying between them. Per the germline V gene, CDR1 is MGHRA and CDR2 is YSYEKL. The DNA for the CDR3 is TGCGCCAGCAGCCAGACAGTCTACGAGCAGTACTTC. It codes for CASSQTVYEQYF.

This clonotype was detected only a few times. V usage is TRBV7-9 and J usage is TRBJ2-1, with D perhaps matching TRBD1 (7 bases). Germline lookup yields CDR1 SEHNR and CDR2 FQNEAQ (reference sequence). This CDR3 is built from 12 residues. V was pared by 5 bases and J by 12 bases, with 14 bases between. CDR3 amino acids: CASSEGGGVQFF. CDR3 sequence (DNA): TGTGCCAGCAGCGAAGGAGGGGGCGTGCAGTTCTTC.

This clonotype was seen more than once but under ten times. The chain couples TRBV5-1 to TRBJ1-2; D is ambiguous. Germline-derived CDR1 and CDR2 are SGHRS and YFSETQ. The CDR3 extends over 15 amino acids. Trimming stripped 0 bases from V and 2 bases from J, with 11 bases between. CDR3 sequence (DNA): TGCGCCAGCAGCTTGGCCCCCGGACTAAACTATGGCTACACCTTC. Translation gives CASSLAPGLNYGYTF.

This clonotype was seen a few times. The rearrangement uses TRBV29-1 and TRBJ2-1; D is perhaps TRBD1 (5 bases). Trimming took off 6 bases at V and 9 bases at J, with 18 bases between the two ends. Germline assignment: CDR1 SQVTM and CDR2 ANQGSEA. CDR3 length equals 13 residues. CDR3 residues: CSVPPLGAREQFF. CDR3 nucleotide sequence: TGCAGCGTGCCCCCTCTAGGGGCGCGTGAGCAGTTCTTC.

The chain couples TRBV10-3 to TRBJ2-3; no reliable D call. V dropped 0 bases and J dropped 2 bases, with 3 bases sitting between them. The CDR3 runs 13 residues. Germline CDR1 reads ENHRY; CDR2 reads SYGVKD. CDR3 sequence (DNA): TGTGCCATCAGTGAGTCAGACACAGATACGCAGTATTTT. It yields the protein CAISESDTDTQYF.

A word on this clonotype: The germline gene is not matched at one end of the junction; a read error may be the cause. The gene calls are TRBV6-6 and TRBJ2-1; no clear D. Germline V gene lookup returns CDR1 MNHNY and CDR2 SVGAGI (reference sequence). This CDR3 has 17 residues. The CDR3 reads CASSHSTEATSYNEQFF. The CDR3 DNA follows: TGTGCCAGCAGTCACTCGACTGAGGCGACCTCCTACAATGAGCAGTTCTTC.

The V gene is TRBV5-4, the J gene TRBJ1-2, with D hard to call. In germline, CDR1 is SGHNT, CDR2 YYREEE (reference sequence). The CDR3 length is 14 residues. V dropped 0 bases and J dropped 0 bases, with 6 bases sitting between them. The CDR3 spells CASSLAQANYGYTF. The CDR3 DNA is TGTGCCAGCAGCTTGGCCCAGGCTAACTATGGCTACACCTTC.